This T cell receptor (beta chain) derives from a study of blood T cell repertoires in COVID-19. The wider study: COVID-19 samples collected from the United States, Italy and Spain covered acute and convalescent phases. PBMCs, B-cell-depleted T cells, or T cells were the source of the cDNA or gDNA that made up the material.

Seattle enrolled patients during active infection and tracked them longitudinally. The protocol was immunoSEQ multiplex PCR, while the TCRdb copy is restricted to in-frame clones and leaves out a portion. This table holds 500,000 to 600,000 clones, 70% to 90% found once. Deletions cut 1 base from V and 7 bases from J, with 10 bases between. Germline lookup yields CDR1 LNHNV and CDR2 YYDKDF (reference sequence). This CDR3 contains 13 residues. This clone was counted a few times. The receptor was derived from a woman aged 45-59 years with COVID-19, enrolled during active disease. The rearrangement uses TRBV15 and TRBJ1-2; D is ambiguous. The sequencing input was peripheral blood. The DNA of the CDR3 is TGTGCCACCAGCAGAGTCGTATCGAGTGGCTACACCTTC. Protein: CATSRVVSSGYTF.